There are many counts of the clone carrying this TCR beta chain. Its antigen is unknown. Unique molecular identifiers featured in each of the TCR beta cDNA libraries. The source material, about 0.9 to 11 million T cells, gave rise to 400,000 to 550,000 cDNA molecules. In TCRdb, the PCR reads were re-called with MiXCR into one record per CDR3 protein. The data show around 180,000 distinct CDR3 sequences, about 32% seen once. This sample was included in a study of post-analysis software for immune sequencing data. Study context: Recorded disease courses covered relapsing-remitting, secondary progressive and progressive-relapsing multiple sclerosis. Some patients had no subtype annotation. Study outcomes and limitations: Higher frequency in patients than in controls was seen for about five TRBV segments, with TRBV5-6, TRBV5-1 and TRBV20-1 among them. Those samples that were prepared in the same batch co-clustered strongly by F measure. Multiple sclerosis patients showed significantly lower normalized Chao1 diversity than controls did.

Germline-derived CDR1 and CDR2 are SGDLS and YYNGEE. V lost 6 bases and J 6 bases, leaving 22 bases between the germline ends. The CDR3 is 16 residues long. The chain carries TRBV9 and TRBJ2-1, with unresolved D. Material: blood. This receptor was taken from a girl aged 10 to 17 with multiple sclerosis. The CDR3 bases are TGTGCCAGCACCGTTGGCAAGGAACTCGGCCTCAATGAGCAGTTCTTC. As protein: CASTVGKELGLNEQFF.